This passage covers 29 T cell receptor beta chains from one sample sequenced in a study of shared clonotypes between healthy human individuals. Using immunoSEQ multiplex PCR, the repertoire was profiled, and TCRdb retains in-frame clones only, with some absent. The sample includes about 590,000 clones, 95% of them seen just once. CD45RO negativity and positive selection for CCR7 defined naive CD8 cells, a population that excluded terminally differentiated effector memory CD45RA+ cells. The sequencing sample was made of naive CD8+ T cells sorted from blood. The origin of the receptors is a woman aged 25-40 years in good health.

The rearrangement uses TRBV28 and TRBJ2-3; the match to TRBD2 covers 8 bases. This CDR3 region has 15 residues. The junction had 7 bases not matched to a gene; V was cut back by 3 bases and J by 5 bases. Per the germline V gene, CDR1 is MDHEN and CDR2 is SYDVKM. CDR3 loop: CASSFPAGGGDTQYF. CDR3 DNA: TGTGCCAGCAGTTTCCCTGCGGGAGGTGGAGATACGCAGTATTTT.

V and J are TRBV6-5 and TRBJ2-1; maybe TRBD2 (5 bases). The germline V gene has CDR1 MNHEY and CDR2 SVGAGI. V was cut by 2 bases and J by 7 bases, with 15 bases left in between. The CDR3 runs 15 residues. This CDR3 reads CASSYGSGLSNEQFF. The CDR3 nucleotides are TGTGCCAGCAGTTACGGGTCGGGATTGAGTAATGAGCAGTTCTTC.

The chain is built from TRBV5-8 and TRBJ2-7, with TRBD2 as a possible D gene (5 bases). V lost 4 bases to trimming and J lost 3 bases, with 17 bases between them. This CDR3 comprises 15 residues. Looked up from germline, CDR1 is SGHTS and CDR2 is YDEGEE. The CDR3 DNA reads TGTGCCAGCAGCACTAGGGCCCCTATGGTCTACGAGCAGTACTTC. Protein: CASSTRAPMVYEQYF.

The count of this clone is one. The rearrangement uses TRBV27 and TRBJ1-1; no firm D call. Germline V gene lookup returns CDR1 MNHEY and CDR2 SMNVEV (reference sequence). The length of the CDR3 is 12 residues. V gave up 6 bases and J gave up 8 bases, with 13 bases separating them. The CDR3 sequence: CASSRGGLEAFF. The CDR3 DNA sequence: TGTGCCAGCAGCCGAGGAGGGTTAGAAGCTTTCTTT.

The chain links TRBV28 to TRBJ2-1; TRBD2 matches at 7 bases. Germline V gene data show CDR1 as MDHEN and CDR2 as SYDVKM. After removal of 9 bases from V and 8 bases from J, the junction contained 16 bases not matched to a gene. The CDR3 consists of 15 residues. The CDR3, as DNA: TGTGCCAGTCAAATGGCAGCGGGAAGTTGGGATGAGCAGTTCTTC. Its protein is CASQMAAGSWDEQFF.

This chain joins TRBV7-8 and TRBJ2-7, with D hard to call. Deletions cut 3 bases from V and 0 bases from J, with 9 bases between. CDR1 is SGHVS, CDR2 FQNEAQ, per germline. The CDR3 extends over 14 amino acids. The CDR3 sequence is CASSFYRGSYEQYF. DNA of the CDR3: TGTGCCAGCAGCTTCTACAGAGGCTCCTACGAGCAGTACTTC.

The genes are TRBV29-1 and TRBJ2-7; tentative D call: TRBD2 (6 bases). The germline V and J ends were trimmed by 7 bases and 4 bases, with 17 bases remaining between them. The germline gives CDR1 SQVTM, CDR2 ANQGSEA. The CDR3 runs to 13 residues. Written as DNA, the CDR3 is TGCAGCGCGGGAATAGGGAGGCAGTACGAGCAGTACTTC. Translated, it gives CSAGIGRQYEQYF.

The chain carries TRBV2 and TRBJ2-1, with a possible D match to TRBD2 (5 bases). The CDR3 covers 14 residues. Trimming removed 2 bases from V and 7 bases from J, with 12 bases in between. CDR1 and CDR2 from the germline V gene are SNHLY and FYNNEI. The CDR3 region has the DNA TGTGCCAGCAGTGAATCAGCGGCGGAGAATGAGCAGTTCTTC. Protein: CASSESAAENEQFF.

J is TRBJ1-5 and V is TRBV2, with 7 bases aligning to TRBD1. Trimming removed 5 bases from V and 4 bases from J; junction bases left unmatched: 11. Germline V gives CDR1 SNHLY, CDR2 FYNNEI. This CDR3 has 16 amino acids. CDR3 DNA: TGTGCCAGCAGTCTCACCGGGACAGACCATAATCAGCCCCAGCATTTT. Protein sequence: CASSLTGTDHNQPQHF. Looking up the rest from reference TRBV2 and TRBJ1-5 gives the full variable domain: EPEVTQTPSHQVTQMGQEVILRCVPISNHLYFYWYRQILGQKVEFLVSFYNNEISEKSEIFDDQFSVERPDGSNFTLKIRSTKLEDSAMYFCASSLTGTDHNQPQHFGDGTRLSIL.

The genes are TRBV5-6 and TRBJ2-7, with D uncertain. Germline CDR1 SGHDT, CDR2 YYEEEE. Trimming left V 4 bases short and J 3 bases short, with 8 bases between. The CDR3 extends over 12 amino acids. The DNA for the CDR3 is TGTGCCAGCAGCCGCCTCAACTACGAGCAGTACTTC. It codes for CASSRLNYEQYF.

The chain combines TRBV7-9 with TRBJ2-1; perhaps TRBD2 as D (6 bases). The CDR3 is 16 residues long. Germline lookup yields CDR1 SEHNR and CDR2 FQNEAQ (reference sequence). Trimming cost V 4 bases and J 4 bases, with 17 bases left between them. For the CDR3, the DNA is TGTGCCAGCAGCTACCCGGATGGTAGCGGATACAATGAGCAGTTCTTC. It yields the protein CASSYPDGSGYNEQFF.

In its sample, this clone was seen once. The CDR3 DNA reads TGTGCCAGCAGCGGGGGCGAGAACACCGGGGAGCTGTTTTTT. Amino acids: CASSGGENTGELFF. The V and J genes are TRBV5-8 and TRBJ2-2; tentatively, D is TRBD1 (6 bases). CDR1 and CDR2 (germline): SGHTS, YDEGEE. This CDR3 is built from 14 residues. Deletions cut 4 bases from V and 1 base from J, with 8 bases between. Complete variable domain (other parts from reference TRBV5-8 and TRBJ2-2): EAGVTQSPTHLIKTRGQQATLRCSPISGHTSVYWYQQALGLGLQFLLWYDEGEERNRGNFPPRFSGRQFPNYSSELNVNALELEDSALYLCASSGGENTGELFFGEGSRLTVL.

This chain uses TRBV30 with TRBJ2-7, with 8 bases that match TRBD1. Trimming removed 6 bases from V and 2 bases from J; junction bases left unmatched: 9. The germline V gene has CDR1 GTSNPN and CDR2 SVGIG (reference sequence). The CDR3 runs to 14 residues. The CDR3 sequence is CACLARDRPYEQYF. Written as DNA, the CDR3 is TGTGCCTGCCTCGCCCGGGACAGGCCCTACGAGCAGTACTTC.

The chain combines TRBV29-1 with TRBJ1-1, with D maybe TRBD1 (6 bases). Trimming removed 6 bases from V and 1 base from J, with 12 bases in between. Germline V gene data show CDR1 as SQVTM and CDR2 as ANQGSEA. The CDR3 length is 13 residues. The CDR3 region has the DNA TGCAGCGTCCAAGGGGGAACGAACACTGAAGCTTTCTTT. It encodes CSVQGGTNTEAFF.

The J gene is TRBJ2-7, the V gene TRBV7-5. TRBV7-5 is designated a pseudogene. CDR3 length: 16 amino acids. CDR3 sequence (DNA): TGTGTCAGAAGCTTAGCCAGGGGCGGGGAGTCCTACGAGCAGTACTTC. Translating gives CVRSLARGGESYEQYF.

This rearrangement joins TRBV7-9 to TRBJ2-6; D gene ambiguous. The CDR3 totals 13 residues. The V end lost 7 bases, the J end lost 2 bases, and 6 bases lay between the germline ends. CDR1 SEHNR and CDR2 FQNEAQ come from the germline V gene (reference sequence). The CDR3 coding sequence is TGTGCCAGCACCCCCCCTGGGGCCAACGTCCTGACTTTC. As protein: CASTPPGANVLTF.

The chain joins TRBV7-3 to TRBJ2-3; D possibly matches TRBD1 or TRBD2 (5 bases each). V was shortened by 5 bases and J by 4 bases, with 22 bases between the two germline ends. Germline V CDR1 and CDR2: SGHTA, FQGTGA. There are 17 residues in the CDR3. DNA for the CDR3: TGTGCCAGCAGCCGCGATGGGCGGCTGAGGGGCCCAGATACGCAGTATTTT. This translates into CASSRDGRLRGPDTQYF.

This clone was seen a few times. The CDR3 loop is CASSRWHSDTEAFF. The CDR3 DNA reads TGTGCCAGTAGTAGGTGGCATTCGGACACTGAAGCTTTCTTT. This chain joins TRBV19 and TRBJ1-1; no clear D. This CDR3 has 14 residues. The V gene lost 4 bases and the J gene lost 3 bases, with 12 bases spanning the gap. Germline lookup yields CDR1 LNHDA and CDR2 SQIVND (reference sequence).

The gene calls are TRBV29-1 and TRBJ2-1, with a tentative D call TRBD2 (6 bases). Trimming took off 5 bases at V and 6 bases at J, with 11 bases between the two ends. The CDR3 has 12 amino acids. CDR1 is SQVTM and CDR2 is ANQGSEA in the germline V gene. The CDR3 sequence is CSVWDSSNEQFF. The CDR3 nucleotides read TGCAGCGTTTGGGACTCGAGCAATGAGCAGTTCTTC.

The chain couples TRBV6-6 to TRBJ2-1; tentatively, D is TRBD2 (6 bases). The CDR3 runs to 13 residues. V dropped 5 bases and J dropped 10 bases, with 15 bases sitting between them. Germline loops: CDR1 MNHNY, CDR2 SVGAGI (reference sequence). The CDR3 coding sequence is TGTGCCAGCAGTGACACACTAGCAAGCGAGCAGTTCTTC. This encodes CASSDTLASEQFF.

The chain combines TRBV28 with TRBJ2-2; D may be TRBD2 (7 bases). Germline CDR1 is MDHEN and CDR2 is SYDVKM. The CDR3 spans 14 residues. Trimming shortened V by 7 bases and J by 6 bases, and 15 bases separated the two germline ends. The CDR3 DNA reads TGTGCCAGCACGGGGGGCGGGGGCTCCGGGGAGCTGTTTTTT. This encodes CASTGGGGSGELFF. The entire variable domain, with the rest obtained from reference TRBV28 and TRBJ2-2, is as follows: DVKVTQSSRYLVKRTGEKVFLECVQDMDHENMFWYRQDPGLGLRLIYFSYDVKMKEKGDIPEGYSVSREKKERFSLILESASTNQTSMYLCASTGGGGSGELFFGEGSRLTVL.

The rearrangement joins TRBV18 to TRBJ2-7; tentatively, D is TRBD1 (6 bases). Germline V CDR1 and CDR2: KGHSH, LQKENI. Trimming shortened V by 5 bases and J by 2 bases, and 13 bases separated the two germline ends. This CDR3 region has 14 residues. In nucleotides, the CDR3 is TGTGCCAGCTCAGCCGGGACACGTCCCTACGAGCAGTACTTC. Amino acids: CASSAGTRPYEQYF.

The genes are TRBV9 and TRBJ2-7, with a possible D match to TRBD2 (5 bases). V lost 0 bases and J lost 3, with 13 bases in between. The CDR3 loop spans 15 amino acids. Germline V gene sequence: CDR1 SGDLS, CDR2 YYNGEE. CDR3 loop: CASSVGPPRDYEQYF. CDR3 coding DNA: TGTGCCAGCAGCGTAGGACCCCCGAGGGACTACGAGCAGTACTTC.

This clone was observed once. The chain is built from TRBV5-8 and TRBJ1-2; D gene uncertain. Germline CDR1 SGHTS, CDR2 YDEGEE. The CDR3 sequence is 15 residues long. V gave up 0 bases and J gave up 6 bases, with 15 bases separating them. The CDR3 DNA follows: TGTGCCAGCAGCTTGGGGGCCATGCCTGGGGATGGCTACACCTTC. Its translation is CASSLGAMPGDGYTF.

This clone turned up a few times. Additional DNA sequences in this sample encode the identical CDR3. This rearrangement joins TRBV27 to TRBJ2-2; D ambiguous. Germline V gives CDR1 MNHEY, CDR2 SMNVEV (reference sequence). The CDR3 totals 13 residues. V gave up 2 bases and J gave up 0 bases, with 1 base separating them. The CDR3 protein is CASSLANTGELFF. CDR3 sequence (DNA): TGTGCCAGCAGTTTAGCGAACACCGGGGAGCTGTTTTTT.

The chain links TRBV2 to TRBJ1-2; D unclear. With 2 bases removed from V and 0 bases from J, the gap between germline ends came to 10 bases. Germline CDR1 and CDR2: SNHLY and FYNNEI. The CDR3 covers 15 residues. The CDR3 is CASSEQFNANYGYTF. The CDR3, as DNA: TGTGCCAGCAGTGAACAGTTCAACGCTAACTATGGCTACACCTTC.

This clone was observed a single time. The same CDR3 can be traced to other DNA sequences in this sample. The V call is TRBV27, the J call TRBJ2-1; D possibly matches TRBD1 or TRBD2 (5 bases each). The CDR3 spans 13 residues. Germline CDR1 and CDR2: MNHEY and SMNVEV (reference sequence). The germline V and J ends were trimmed by 3 bases and 8 bases, with 11 bases remaining between them. The CDR3: CASSFGGSDEQFF. CDR3 DNA sequence: TGTGCCAGCAGTTTTGGGGGTAGCGATGAGCAGTTCTTC.

This chain links TRBV7-7 with TRBJ2-7; D uncertain. V was pared by 5 bases and J by 6 bases, with 17 bases between. The CDR3 has 14 amino acids. The V gene's germline CDR1 is SSHAT and CDR2 FNYEAQ (reference sequence). The CDR3 sequence is CASSPTPMQGEQYF. CDR3 bases: TGTGCCAGCAGCCCGACCCCGATGCAAGGCGAGCAGTACTTC. The variable domain in full, completed from reference TRBV7-7 and TRBJ2-7, reads GAGVSQSPRYKVTKRGQDVTLRCDPISSHATLYWYQQALGQGPEFLTYFNYEAQPDKSGLPSDRFSAERPEGSISTLTIQRTEQRDSAMYRCASSPTPMQGEQYFGPGTRLTVT.

The DNA of the CDR3 is TGTGCCAGTAGTATAGCCCCGGGCGGCTACAATGAGCAGTTCTTC. Amino acid sequence: CASSIAPGGYNEQFF. The chain combines TRBV19 with TRBJ2-1; D gene unclear. CDR1 is LNHDA, CDR2 SQIVND, per germline (reference sequence). Between the trimmed V and J ends, which lost 1 base and 3 bases, there was a span of 10 bases. This CDR3 region has 15 residues.